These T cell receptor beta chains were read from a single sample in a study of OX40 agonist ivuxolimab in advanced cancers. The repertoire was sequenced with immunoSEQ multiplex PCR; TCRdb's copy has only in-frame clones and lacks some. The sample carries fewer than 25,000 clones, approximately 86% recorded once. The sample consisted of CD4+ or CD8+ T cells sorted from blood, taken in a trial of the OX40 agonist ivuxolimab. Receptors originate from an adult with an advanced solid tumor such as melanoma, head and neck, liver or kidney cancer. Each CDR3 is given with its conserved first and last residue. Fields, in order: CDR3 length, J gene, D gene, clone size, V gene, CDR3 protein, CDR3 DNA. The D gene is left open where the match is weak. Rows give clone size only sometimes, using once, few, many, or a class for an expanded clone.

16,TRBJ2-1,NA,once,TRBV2,CASSGPDTVLSDEQFF,TGTGCCAGCAGCGGTCCCGACACCGTACTTTCGGATGAGCAGTTCTTC
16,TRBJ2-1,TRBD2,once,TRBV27,CASSSPLAGGYNEQFF,TGTGCCAGCAGTTCGCCTCTAGCGGGGGGGTACAATGAGCAGTTCTTC
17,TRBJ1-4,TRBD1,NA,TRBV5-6,CASSFGTGNTGGEKLFF,TGTGCCAGCAGCTTCGGGACAGGGAATACGGGTGGCGAAAAACTGTTTTTT
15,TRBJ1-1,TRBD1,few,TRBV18,CASSLPDRRNTEAFF,TGTGCCAGCTCACTACCGGACAGGAGGAACACTGAAGCTTTCTTT
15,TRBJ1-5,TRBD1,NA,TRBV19,CASIVRGGSNQPQHF,TGTGCCAGTATCGTCAGGGGGGGGAGCAATCAGCCCCAGCATTTT
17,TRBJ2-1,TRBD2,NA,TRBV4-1,CASSPNLAGGNYNEQFF,TGCGCCAGCAGCCCGAATCTAGCGGGGGGAAACTACAATGAGCAGTTCTTC
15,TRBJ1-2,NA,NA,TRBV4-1,CASSQGRGSNYGYTF,TGCGCCAGCAGCCAAGGAAGGGGATCTAACTATGGCTACACCTTC
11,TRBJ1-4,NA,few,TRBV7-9,CASSSSEKLFF,TGTGCCAGCAGCAGCAGCGAAAAACTGTTTTTT
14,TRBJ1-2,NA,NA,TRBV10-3,CAITEGGSAYGYTF,TGTGCCATCACGGAGGGGGGCAGCGCCTATGGCTACACCTTC
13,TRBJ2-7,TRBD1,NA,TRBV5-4,CASSSGGTYEQYF,TGTGCCAGCAGCTCAGGGGGAACCTACGAGCAGTACTTC
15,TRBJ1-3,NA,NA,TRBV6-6,CASNPGAASGNTIYF,TGTGCCAGCAACCCGGGAGCCGCCTCTGGAAACACCATATATTTT
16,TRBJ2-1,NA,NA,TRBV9,CASSVGGGWRGNEQFF,TGTGCCAGCAGCGTAGGGGGTGGGTGGCGAGGCAATGAGCAGTTCTTC
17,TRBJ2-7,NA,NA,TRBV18,CASSPPTGGSLSYEQYF,TGTGCCAGCTCACCGCCGACGGGGGGCTCCCTCTCCTACGAGCAGTACTTC